This T cell receptor beta chain was sequenced for a study of beta chain features in type 1 diabetes. On this clone itself: Its matching antigen is unknown.

Sorted populations were all over 95% pure. General study points: TCRB CDR3s were moderately but significantly shorter in Type 1 diabetes patients in all four CD4+ subsets. Patients' naive, central memory and regulatory TCRB repertoires appeared more alike than those of healthy donors. Researchers caution that PCR might favor shorter templates, equally among patients and controls.

Expressed TCRB transcripts were sequenced because the entire RNA isolate underwent reverse transcription. TCRdb's table, derived via immunoSEQ multiplex PCR, lists solely in-frame clones and lacks some. The table lists about 660,000 clones, more than 13% of them singletons. The germline V gene encodes CDR1 SQVTM and CDR2 ANQGSEA. The CDR3 is made up of 12 amino acids. Trimming took 5 bases from V and 2 from J; bases not matched to a gene: 1. Source material: naive CD4+ T cells from blood. V gene TRBV29-1 combines with J gene TRBJ2-5; the match to TRBD2 covers 8 bases. The clonotype was recovered from a man between 18 and 35 years old with type 1 diabetes. CDR3 DNA: TGCAGCGTTCGGGAGGGACAAGAGACCCAGTACTTC. Its protein product is CSVREGQETQYF.